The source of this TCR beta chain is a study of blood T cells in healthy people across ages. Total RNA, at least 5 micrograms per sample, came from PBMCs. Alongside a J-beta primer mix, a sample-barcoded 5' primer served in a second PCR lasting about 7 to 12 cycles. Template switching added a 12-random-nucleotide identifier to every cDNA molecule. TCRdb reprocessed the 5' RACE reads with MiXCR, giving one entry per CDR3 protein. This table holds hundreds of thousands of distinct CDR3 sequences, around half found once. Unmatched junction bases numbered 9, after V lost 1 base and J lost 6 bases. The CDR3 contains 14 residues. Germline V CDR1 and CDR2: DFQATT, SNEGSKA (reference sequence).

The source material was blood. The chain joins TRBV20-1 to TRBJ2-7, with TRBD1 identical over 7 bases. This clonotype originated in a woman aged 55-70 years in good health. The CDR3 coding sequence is TGCAGTGCTAGAGTAGACAGGGCCTCTCTCGAGCAGTACTTC. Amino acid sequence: CSARVDRASLEQYF.